Sequencing of this T cell receptor (beta chain) was carried out in a study of cytomegalovirus exposure and HLA in healthy donors. Study-level points and caveats: For TCR beta chains, V- and J-gene trimming was later linked to a missense DCLRE1C variant. Donors belonging to an Asian-associated ancestry cluster reportedly showed fewer N-insertions in productive TCRs than the roughly 680-donor mean, according to what a later analysis found.

This clone has a handful of counts. What it binds is not known. PCR used 60 Vbeta primers and 13 Jbeta primers. The protocol was immunoSEQ multiplex PCR, while the TCRdb copy is restricted to in-frame clones and leaves out a portion. Among about 160,000 clones listed, 80% were seen once. With 2 bases removed from V and 8 bases from J, the gap between germline ends came to 17 bases. The germline V gene encodes CDR1 SGHRS and CDR2 YFSETQ. CDR3 length: 15 residues. The V call is TRBV5-1, the J call TRBJ1-3; weak D call: TRBD1 (5 bases). Sequenced input: PBMCs. This clonotype was obtained from a male donor in good health and CMV-seropositive. CDR3 in DNA: TGCGCCAGCAGCTTCGGGGGAACAATGCGGGACACCATATATTTT. This translates into CASSFGGTMRDTIYF. Together with reference TRBV5-1 and TRBJ1-3, the CDR3 gives the full variable domain: KAGVTQTPRYLIKTRGQQVTLSCSPISGHRSVSWYQQTPGQGLQFLFEYFSETQRNKGNFPGRFSGRQFSNSRSEMNVSTLELGDSALYLCASSFGGTMRDTIYFGEGSWLTVV.